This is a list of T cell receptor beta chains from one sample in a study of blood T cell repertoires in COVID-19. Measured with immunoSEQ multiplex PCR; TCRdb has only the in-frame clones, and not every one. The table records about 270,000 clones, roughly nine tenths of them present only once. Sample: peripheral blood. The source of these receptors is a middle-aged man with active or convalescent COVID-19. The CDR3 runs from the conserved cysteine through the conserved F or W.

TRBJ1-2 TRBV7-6 CASSFHRPGQGSKNYGYTF
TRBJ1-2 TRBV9 CASSERTGEGYTF
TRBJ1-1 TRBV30 CAWSPPQGASRRAFF
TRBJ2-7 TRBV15 CATSPFQGNYEQYF
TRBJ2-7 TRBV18 CASSGDTYEQYF
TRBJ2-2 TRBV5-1 CASSWNPYGLSTGELFF
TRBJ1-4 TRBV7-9 CASSLPRTGGIREKLFF
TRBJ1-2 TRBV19 CASSTIGTANYGYTF
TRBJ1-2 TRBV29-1 CAGLEGSYGYTF
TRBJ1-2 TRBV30 CAWGPRDRGFAF
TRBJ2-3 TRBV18 CASSSGGQGTTSTDTQYF
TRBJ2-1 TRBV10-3 CAIAGLAGAYNEQFF
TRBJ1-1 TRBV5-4 CASGQGRTEAFF
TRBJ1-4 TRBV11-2 CASSATPFPGQGAGEKLFF
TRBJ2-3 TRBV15 CATSATGADTQYF
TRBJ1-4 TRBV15 CATSRDRGPNEKLFF
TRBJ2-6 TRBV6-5 CASTRGNSGANVLTF
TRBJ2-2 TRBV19 CASSWDRETGELFF
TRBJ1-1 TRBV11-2 CASSLDWGQAAFF
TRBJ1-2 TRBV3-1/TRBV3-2 CASSPRGHNYGYTF
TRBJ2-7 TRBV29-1 CSVGARTYEQYF
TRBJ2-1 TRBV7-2 CASSLAGRQGGEQFF
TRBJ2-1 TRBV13 CASSLDGNYNEQFF
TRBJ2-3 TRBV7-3 CASSSGDREADTQYF
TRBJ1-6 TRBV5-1 CASSYGPDSPLHF
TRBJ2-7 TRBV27 CASSPGVSAYEQYF
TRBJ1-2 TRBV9 CASSVATGLPLTSGYTF
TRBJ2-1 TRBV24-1 CATSAAQRQLAGFYNEQFF
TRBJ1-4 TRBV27 CASSLLARGPVFF
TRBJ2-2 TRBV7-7 CASSLNSGNTGELFF
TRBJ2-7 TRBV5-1 CASSDWTVHYEQYF
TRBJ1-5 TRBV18 CASSPGGSNQPQHF
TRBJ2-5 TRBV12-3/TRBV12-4 CASKRGLAETQYF
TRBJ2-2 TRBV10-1 CASSEWGDLNTGELFF
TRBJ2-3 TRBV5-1 CASRSLPGDTITDTQYF
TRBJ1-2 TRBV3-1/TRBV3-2 CASSQDSLYGYTF
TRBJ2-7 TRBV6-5 CASSPMGGAGYEQYF
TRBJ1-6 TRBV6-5 CASSYSRRAGSPLHF
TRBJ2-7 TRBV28 CASSPIDRVWYEQYF
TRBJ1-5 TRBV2 CASRDTVLSNQPQHF
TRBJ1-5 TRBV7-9 CASSNQAYSNQPQHF
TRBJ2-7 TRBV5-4 CASSLAGLARSSYEQYF
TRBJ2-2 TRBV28 CASSPLVRVGELFF
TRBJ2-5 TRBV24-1 CATSDFGDRPETQYF
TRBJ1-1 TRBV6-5 CASMNMRDTEAFF